This T cell receptor beta chain derives from a study of regulatory T cells in long-lasting Graves disease. The CDR3 is made up of 13 amino acids. Germline V gives CDR1 SQVTM, CDR2 ANQGSEA. V dropped 4 bases and J dropped 2 bases, with 11 bases sitting between them. The time point was: persistent/refractory GD, antithyroid drugs over 5 years with positive TRAb. RNA from PBMCs was the source of the TCR library. Arm-PCR of CDR3 regions and iRepertoire HTBI primers were used to build TCR beta libraries. One entry per CDR3 protein results from TCRdb running MiXCR on the multiplex PCR reads. The table lists 300,000 to 350,000 distinct CDR3 sequences, roughly a fifth of them singletons.

This receptor was taken from a female donor with Graves disease. Sample: peripheral blood mononuclear cells (PBMCs), taken when the disease was refractory, from a patient treated with antithyroid drugs. The chain joins TRBV29-1 to TRBJ1-2; D not certain. The DNA of the CDR3 is TGCAGCGTTGCAGTACGGGCGAACTATGGCTACACCTTC. Amino acids: CSVAVRANYGYTF.